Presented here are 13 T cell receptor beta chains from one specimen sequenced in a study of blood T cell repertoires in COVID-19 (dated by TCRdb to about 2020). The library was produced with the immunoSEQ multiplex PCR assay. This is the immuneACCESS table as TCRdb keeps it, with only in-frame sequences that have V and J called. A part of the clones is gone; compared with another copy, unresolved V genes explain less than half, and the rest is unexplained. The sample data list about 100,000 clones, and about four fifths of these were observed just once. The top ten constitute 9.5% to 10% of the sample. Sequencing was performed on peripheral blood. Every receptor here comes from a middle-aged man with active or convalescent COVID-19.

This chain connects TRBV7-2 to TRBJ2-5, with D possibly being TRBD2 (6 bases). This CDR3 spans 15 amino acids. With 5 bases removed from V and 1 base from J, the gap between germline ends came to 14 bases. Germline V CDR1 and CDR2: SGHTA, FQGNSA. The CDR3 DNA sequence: TGTGCCAGCAGCAATTCGCGGGGATTCCAAGAGACCCAGTACTTC. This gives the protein CASSNSRGFQETQYF.

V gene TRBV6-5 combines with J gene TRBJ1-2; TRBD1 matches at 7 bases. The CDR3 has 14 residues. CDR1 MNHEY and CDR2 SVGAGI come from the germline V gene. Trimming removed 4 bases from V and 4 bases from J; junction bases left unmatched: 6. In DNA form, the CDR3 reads TGTGCCAGCAGTTGGGCACAGGGGACCTATGGCTACACCTTC. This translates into CASSWAQGTYGYTF.

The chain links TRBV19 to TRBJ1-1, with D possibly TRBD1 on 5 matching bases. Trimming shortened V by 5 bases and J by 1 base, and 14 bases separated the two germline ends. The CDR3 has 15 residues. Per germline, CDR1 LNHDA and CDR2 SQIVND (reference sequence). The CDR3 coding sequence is TGTGCCAGTAGTCCCCGGAGCACAGGGAACACTGAAGCTTTCTTT. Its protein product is CASSPRSTGNTEAFF.

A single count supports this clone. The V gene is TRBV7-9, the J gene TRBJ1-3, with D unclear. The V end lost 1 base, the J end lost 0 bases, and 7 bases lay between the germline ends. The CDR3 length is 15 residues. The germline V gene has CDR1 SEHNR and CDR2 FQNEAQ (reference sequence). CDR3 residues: CASSLGRSSGNTIYF. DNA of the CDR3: TGTGCCAGCAGCTTAGGCCGGAGCTCTGGAAACACCATATATTTT.

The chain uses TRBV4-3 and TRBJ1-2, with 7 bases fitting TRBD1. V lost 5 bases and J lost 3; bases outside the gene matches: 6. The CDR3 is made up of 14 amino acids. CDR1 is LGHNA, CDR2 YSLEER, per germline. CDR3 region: CASSMKGGDYGYTF. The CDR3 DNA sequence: TGCGCCAGCAGCATGAAAGGGGGCGACTATGGCTACACCTTC.

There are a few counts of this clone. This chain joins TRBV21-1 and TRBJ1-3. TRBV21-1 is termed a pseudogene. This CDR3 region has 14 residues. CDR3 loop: CASSKRVSGNTIYF. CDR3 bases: TGTGCCAGCAGCAAACGGGTCTCTGGAAACACCATATATTTT.

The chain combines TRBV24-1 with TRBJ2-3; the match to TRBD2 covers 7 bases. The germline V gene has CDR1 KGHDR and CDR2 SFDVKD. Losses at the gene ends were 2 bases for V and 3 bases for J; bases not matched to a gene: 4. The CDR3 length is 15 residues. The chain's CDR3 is CATSDWQGGTDTQYF. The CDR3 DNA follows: TGTGCCACCAGTGATTGGCAGGGAGGGACAGATACGCAGTATTTT.

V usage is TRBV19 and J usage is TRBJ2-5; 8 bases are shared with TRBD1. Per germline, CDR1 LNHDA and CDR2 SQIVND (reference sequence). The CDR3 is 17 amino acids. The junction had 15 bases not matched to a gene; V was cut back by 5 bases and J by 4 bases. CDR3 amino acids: CASSLTRPDRGRETQYF. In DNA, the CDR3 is TGTGCCAGTAGTCTGACCCGCCCCGACAGGGGTCGAGAGACCCAGTACTTC.

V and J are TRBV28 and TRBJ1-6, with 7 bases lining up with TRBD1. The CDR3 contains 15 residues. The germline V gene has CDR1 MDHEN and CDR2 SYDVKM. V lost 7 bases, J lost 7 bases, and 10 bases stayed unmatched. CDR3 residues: CASNNRQGQNSPLHF. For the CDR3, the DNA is TGTGCCAGCAATAACAGACAGGGCCAAAATTCACCCCTCCACTTT.

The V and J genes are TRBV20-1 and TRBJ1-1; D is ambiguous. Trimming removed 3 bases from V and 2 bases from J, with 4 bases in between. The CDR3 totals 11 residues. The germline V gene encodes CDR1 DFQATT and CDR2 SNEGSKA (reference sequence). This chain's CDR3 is CSASLNTEAFF. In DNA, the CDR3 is TGCAGTGCTAGCCTAAACACTGAAGCTTTCTTT.

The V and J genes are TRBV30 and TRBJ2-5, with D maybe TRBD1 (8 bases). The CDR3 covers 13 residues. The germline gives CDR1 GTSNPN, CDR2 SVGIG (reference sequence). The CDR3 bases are TGTGCTCGTACAGGGGGGGACCAAGAGACCCAGTACTTC. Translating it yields CARTGGDQETQYF.

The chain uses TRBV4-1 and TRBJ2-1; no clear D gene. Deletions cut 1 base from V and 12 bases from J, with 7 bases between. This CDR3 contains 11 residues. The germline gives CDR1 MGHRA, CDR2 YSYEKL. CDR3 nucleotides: TGCGCCAGCAGCCAAGCCTATCTGCAGTTCTTC. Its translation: CASSQAYLQFF.

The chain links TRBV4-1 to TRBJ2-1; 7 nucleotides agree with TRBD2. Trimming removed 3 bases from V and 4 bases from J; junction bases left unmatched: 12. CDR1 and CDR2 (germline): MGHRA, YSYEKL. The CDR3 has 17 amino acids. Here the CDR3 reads CASSQEGGRGRYNEQFF. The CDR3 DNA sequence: TGCGCCAGCAGCCAGGAGGGAGGGCGGGGGAGGTACAATGAGCAGTTCTTC.